The clone carrying this T cell receptor (beta chain) came up many times. The entry originates in a study of T cells in Graves' hyperthyroidism and ophthalmopathy. V shed 7 bases, J shed 2 bases, and the junction held 6 bases outside the gene matches. The CDR3 spans 14 residues. Amplification targeted TCR beta CDR3 regions from RNA transcripts. The HTBI primer set drove a first-round RT-PCR of the TCR CDR3. One entry per CDR3 protein results from TCRdb running MiXCR on the multiplex PCR reads. Here the sample spans around 300,000 distinct CDR3 sequences, 15% being singletons. Material: blood. The chain carries TRBV12-3 or TRBV12-4 and TRBJ2-3; TRBD1 matches at 7 bases. This TCR was recovered from a woman between 45 and 60 years old with Graves' hyperthyroidism that later progressed to Graves' ophthalmopathy. CDR3 loop: CASILGQPTDTQYF. The CDR3 DNA reads TGTGCCAGCATCTTGGGACAGCCCACAGATACGCAGTATTTT.